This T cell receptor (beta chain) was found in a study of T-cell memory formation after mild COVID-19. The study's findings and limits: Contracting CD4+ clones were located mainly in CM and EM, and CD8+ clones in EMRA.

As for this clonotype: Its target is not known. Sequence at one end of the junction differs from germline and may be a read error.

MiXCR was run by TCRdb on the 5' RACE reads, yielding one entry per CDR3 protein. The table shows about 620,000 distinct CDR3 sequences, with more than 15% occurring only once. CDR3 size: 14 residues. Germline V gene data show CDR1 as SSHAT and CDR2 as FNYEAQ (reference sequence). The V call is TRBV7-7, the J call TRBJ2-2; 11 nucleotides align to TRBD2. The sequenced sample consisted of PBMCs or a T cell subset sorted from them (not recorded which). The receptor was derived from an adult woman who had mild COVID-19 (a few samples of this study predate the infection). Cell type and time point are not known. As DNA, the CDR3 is TGTGCTAGCAGCCGGACTAGCGGGACCGGGGAGCTGTTTTTT. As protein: CASSRTSGTGELFF.